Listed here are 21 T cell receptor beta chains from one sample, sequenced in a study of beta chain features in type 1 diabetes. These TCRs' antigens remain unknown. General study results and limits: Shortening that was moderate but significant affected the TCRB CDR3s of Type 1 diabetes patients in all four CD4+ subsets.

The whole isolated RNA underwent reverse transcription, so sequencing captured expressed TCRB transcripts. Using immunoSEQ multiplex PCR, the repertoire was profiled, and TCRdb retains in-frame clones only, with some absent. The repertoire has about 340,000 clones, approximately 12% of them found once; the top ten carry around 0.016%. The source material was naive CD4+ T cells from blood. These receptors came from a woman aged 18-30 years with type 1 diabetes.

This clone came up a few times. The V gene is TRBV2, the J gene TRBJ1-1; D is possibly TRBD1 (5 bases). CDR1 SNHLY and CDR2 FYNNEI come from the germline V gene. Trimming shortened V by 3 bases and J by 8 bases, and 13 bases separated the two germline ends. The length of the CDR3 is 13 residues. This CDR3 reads CASSEVLRAEAFF. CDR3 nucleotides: TGTGCCAGCAGTGAGGTCCTCAGGGCGGAAGCTTTCTTT. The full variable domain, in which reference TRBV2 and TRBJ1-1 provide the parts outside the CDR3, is EPEVTQTPSHQVTQMGQEVILRCVPISNHLYFYWYRQILGQKVEFLVSFYNNEISEKSEIFDDQFSVERPDGSNFTLKIRSTKLEDSAMYFCASSEVLRAEAFFGQGTRLTVV.

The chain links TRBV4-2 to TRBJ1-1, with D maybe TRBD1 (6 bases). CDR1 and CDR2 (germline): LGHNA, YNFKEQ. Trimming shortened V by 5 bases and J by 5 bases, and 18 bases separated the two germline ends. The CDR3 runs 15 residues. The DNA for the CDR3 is TGTGCCAGCAGCGATGTTTACAGGGATGGGACTGAAGCTTTCTTT. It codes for CASSDVYRDGTEAFF.

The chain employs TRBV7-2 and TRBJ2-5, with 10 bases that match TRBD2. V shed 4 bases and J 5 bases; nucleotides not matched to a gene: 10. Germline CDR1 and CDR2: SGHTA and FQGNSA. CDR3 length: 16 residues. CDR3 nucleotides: TGTGCCAGCAGCTCCCAAGTGGGACTAGCGCGGGAGACCCAGTACTTC. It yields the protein CASSSQVGLARETQYF.

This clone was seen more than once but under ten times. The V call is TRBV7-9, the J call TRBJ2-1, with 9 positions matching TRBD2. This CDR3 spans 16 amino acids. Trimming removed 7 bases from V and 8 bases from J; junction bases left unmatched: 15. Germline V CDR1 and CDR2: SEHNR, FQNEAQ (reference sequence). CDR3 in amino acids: CASTLFSGSIFYEQFF. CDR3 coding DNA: TGTGCCAGCACACTCTTTAGCGGGAGCATTTTTTATGAGCAGTTCTTC.

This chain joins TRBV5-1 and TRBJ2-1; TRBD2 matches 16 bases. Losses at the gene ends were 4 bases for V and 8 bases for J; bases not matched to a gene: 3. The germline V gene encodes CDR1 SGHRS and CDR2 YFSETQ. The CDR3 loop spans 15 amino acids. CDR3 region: CASSPGTSGRDEQFF. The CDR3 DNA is TGCGCCAGCAGCCCGGGGACTAGCGGGAGGGATGAGCAGTTCTTC. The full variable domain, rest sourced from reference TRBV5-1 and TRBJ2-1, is KAGVTQTPRYLIKTRGQQVTLSCSPISGHRSVSWYQQTPGQGLQFLFEYFSETQRNKGNFPGRFSGRQFSNSRSEMNVSTLELGDSALYLCASSPGTSGRDEQFFGPGTRLTVL.

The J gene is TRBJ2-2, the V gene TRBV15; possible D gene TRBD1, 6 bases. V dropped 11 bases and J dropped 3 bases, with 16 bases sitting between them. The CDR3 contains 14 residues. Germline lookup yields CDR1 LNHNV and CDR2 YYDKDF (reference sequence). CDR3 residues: CAAGDPRDTGELFF. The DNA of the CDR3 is TGTGCCGCAGGGGATCCGAGGGACACCGGGGAGCTGTTTTTT.

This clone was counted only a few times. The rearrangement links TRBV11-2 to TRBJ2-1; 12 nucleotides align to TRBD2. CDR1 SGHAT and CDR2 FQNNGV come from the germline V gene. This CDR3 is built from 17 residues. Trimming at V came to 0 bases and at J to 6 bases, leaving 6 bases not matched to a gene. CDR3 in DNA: TGTGCCAGCAGCTTAGATCTAGCGGGAGGGCCGGGCAATGAGCAGTTCTTC. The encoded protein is CASSLDLAGGPGNEQFF.

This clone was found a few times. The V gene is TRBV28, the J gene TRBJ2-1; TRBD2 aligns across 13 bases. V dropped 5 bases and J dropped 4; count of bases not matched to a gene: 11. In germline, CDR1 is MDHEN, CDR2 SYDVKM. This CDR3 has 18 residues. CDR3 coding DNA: TGTGCCAGCAGTGCAGGACTAGCGGGAGATCGTGGGTACAATGAGCAGTTCTTC. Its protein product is CASSAGLAGDRGYNEQFF.

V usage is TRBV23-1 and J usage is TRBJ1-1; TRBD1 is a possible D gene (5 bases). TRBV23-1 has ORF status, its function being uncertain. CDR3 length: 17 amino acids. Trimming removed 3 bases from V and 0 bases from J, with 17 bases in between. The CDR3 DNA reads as TGCGCCAGCAGTCACCCCGGGACTCCCCCCATGAACACTGAAGCTTTCTTT. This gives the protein CASSHPGTPPMNTEAFF.

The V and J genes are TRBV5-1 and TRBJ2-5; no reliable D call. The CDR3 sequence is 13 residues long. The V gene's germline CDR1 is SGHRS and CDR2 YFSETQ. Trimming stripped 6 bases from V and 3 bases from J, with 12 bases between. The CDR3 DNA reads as TGCGCCAGCATGCGGAATGCCAAAGAGACCCAGTACTTC. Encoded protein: CASMRNAKETQYF.

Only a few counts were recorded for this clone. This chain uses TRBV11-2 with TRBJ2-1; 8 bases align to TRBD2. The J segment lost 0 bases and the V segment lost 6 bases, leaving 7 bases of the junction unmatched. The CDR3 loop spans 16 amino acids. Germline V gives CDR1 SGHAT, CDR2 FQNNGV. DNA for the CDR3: TGTGCCAGCAGGGCCACTAGCGGACTCTCCTACAATGAGCAGTTCTTC. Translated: CASRATSGLSYNEQFF. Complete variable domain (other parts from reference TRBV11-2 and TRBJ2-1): EAGVAQSPRYKIIEKRQSVAFWCNPISGHATLYWYQQILGQGPKLLIQFQNNGVVDDSQLPKDRFSAERLKGVDSTLKIQPAKLEDSAVYLCASRATSGLSYNEQFFGPGTRLTVL.

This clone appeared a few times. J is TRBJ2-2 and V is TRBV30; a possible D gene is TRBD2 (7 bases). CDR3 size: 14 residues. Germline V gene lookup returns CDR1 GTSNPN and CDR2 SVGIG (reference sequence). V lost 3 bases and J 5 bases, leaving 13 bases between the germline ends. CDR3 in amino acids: CAWSPGGKTGELFF. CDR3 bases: TGTGCCTGGAGCCCGGGGGGCAAGACCGGGGAGCTGTTTTTT.

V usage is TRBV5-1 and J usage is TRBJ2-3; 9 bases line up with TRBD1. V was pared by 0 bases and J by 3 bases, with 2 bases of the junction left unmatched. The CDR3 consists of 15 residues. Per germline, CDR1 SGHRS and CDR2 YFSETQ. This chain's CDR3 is CASSLVGTGTDTQYF. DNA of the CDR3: TGCGCCAGCAGCTTGGTAGGGACAGGGACAGATACGCAGTATTTT.

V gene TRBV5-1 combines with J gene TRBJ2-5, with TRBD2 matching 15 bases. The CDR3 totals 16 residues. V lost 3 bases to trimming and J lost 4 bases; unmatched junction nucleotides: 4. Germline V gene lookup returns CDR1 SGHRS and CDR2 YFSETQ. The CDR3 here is CASSWTSGRVGETQYF. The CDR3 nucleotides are TGCGCCAGCAGCTGGACTAGCGGGAGGGTAGGAGAGACCCAGTACTTC.

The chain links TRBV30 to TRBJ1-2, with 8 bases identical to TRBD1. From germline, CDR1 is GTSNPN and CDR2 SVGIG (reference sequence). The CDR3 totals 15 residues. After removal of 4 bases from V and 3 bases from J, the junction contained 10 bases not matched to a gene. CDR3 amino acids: CAWIGGQGGDYGYTF. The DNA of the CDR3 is TGTGCCTGGATTGGTGGACAGGGAGGGGACTATGGCTACACCTTC.

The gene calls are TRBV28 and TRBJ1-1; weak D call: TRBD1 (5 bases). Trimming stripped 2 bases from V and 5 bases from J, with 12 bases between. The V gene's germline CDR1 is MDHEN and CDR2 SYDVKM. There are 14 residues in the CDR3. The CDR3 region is CASSLTQGWTEAFF. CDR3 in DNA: TGTGCCAGCAGTTTAACGCAGGGTTGGACTGAAGCTTTCTTT.

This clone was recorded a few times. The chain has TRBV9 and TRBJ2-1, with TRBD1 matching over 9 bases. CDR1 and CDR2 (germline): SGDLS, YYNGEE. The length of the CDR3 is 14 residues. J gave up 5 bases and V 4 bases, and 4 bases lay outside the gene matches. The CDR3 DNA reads TGTGCCAGCAGCTCGGGACAGGGAGACAATGAGCAGTTCTTC. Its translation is CASSSGQGDNEQFF.

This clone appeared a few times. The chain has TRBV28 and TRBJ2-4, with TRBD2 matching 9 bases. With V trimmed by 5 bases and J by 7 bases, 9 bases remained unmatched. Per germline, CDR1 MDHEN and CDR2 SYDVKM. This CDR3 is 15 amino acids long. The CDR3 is CASSTIAGEDNIQYF. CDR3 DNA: TGTGCCAGCAGTACAATAGCGGGAGAGGACAACATTCAGTACTTC. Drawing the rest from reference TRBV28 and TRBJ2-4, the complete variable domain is DVKVTQSSRYLVKRTGEKVFLECVQDMDHENMFWYRQDPGLGLRLIYFSYDVKMKEKGDIPEGYSVSREKKERFSLILESASTNQTSMYLCASSTIAGEDNIQYFGAGTRLSVL.

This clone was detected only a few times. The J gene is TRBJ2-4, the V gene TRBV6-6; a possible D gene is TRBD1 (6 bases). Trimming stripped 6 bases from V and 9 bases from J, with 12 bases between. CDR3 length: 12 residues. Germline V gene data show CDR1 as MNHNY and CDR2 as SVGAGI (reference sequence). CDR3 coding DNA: TGTGCCAGCAGCGTGGGGGCCCCCATTCAGTACTTC. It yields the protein CASSVGAPIQYF.

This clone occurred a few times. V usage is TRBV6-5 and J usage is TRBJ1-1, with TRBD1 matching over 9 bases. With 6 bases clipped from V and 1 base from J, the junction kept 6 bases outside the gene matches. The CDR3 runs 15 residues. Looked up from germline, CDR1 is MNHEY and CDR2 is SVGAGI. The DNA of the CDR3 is TGTGCCAGCAGAAAACGGACAGGGGCGAACACTGAAGCTTTCTTT. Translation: CASRKRTGANTEAFF.

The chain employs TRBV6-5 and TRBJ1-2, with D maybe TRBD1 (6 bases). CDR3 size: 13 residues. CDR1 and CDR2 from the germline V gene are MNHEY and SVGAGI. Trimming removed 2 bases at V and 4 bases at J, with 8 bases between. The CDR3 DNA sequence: TGTGCCAGCAGTTACCAGGGGAGCTATGGCTACACCTTC. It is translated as CASSYQGSYGYTF.